This is a list of T cell receptor beta chains from one sample in a study of blood T cell repertoires in COVID-19. This table comes from immunoSEQ multiplex PCR, and its TCRdb copy is limited to in-frame clones, with some not included. The sample yields more than 250,000 clones, under 90% seen once. Sequencing was performed on PBMCs or T cells enriched from blood (not recorded which). These receptors all come from a young woman who had recovered from COVID-19. CDR3s include the opening cysteine and the closing phenylalanine or tryptophan. The D gene is left open where the match is weak. Part of the rows lack a size; the others show once, few, many or a class for expanded clones.

D gene	J gene	V gene	clone size	CDR3 protein	CDR3 DNA
-	TRBJ1-4	TRBV5-1	-	CASRREVGEKLFF	TGCGCCAGCAGAAGGGAGGTCGGTGAAAAACTGTTTTTT
-	TRBJ1-5	TRBV3-1/TRBV3-2	-	CASSQQGGDQPQHF	TGTGCCAGCAGCCAACAGGGAGGGGATCAGCCCCAGCATTTT
-	TRBJ2-3	TRBV7-3	-	CASSIGSGTQYF	TGTGCCAGCAGCATAGGGTCGGGGACGCAGTATTTT
-	TRBJ1-1	TRBV30	-	CAWSRGMNTEAFF	TGTGCCTGGAGTAGGGGAATGAACACTGAAGCTTTCTTT
-	TRBJ1-1	TRBV4-1	-	CASSQLVTTNTEAFF	TGCGCCAGCAGCCAATTGGTGACAACGAACACTGAAGCTTTCTTT
-	TRBJ1-2	TRBV25-1	-	CASKMGTGGSSGYTF	TGTGCCAGCAAGATGGGGACTGGGGGATCGAGTGGCTACACCTTC
-	TRBJ1-1	TRBV7-6	-	CASSLETDQNTEAFF	TGTGCCAGCAGCTTAGAGACAGACCAGAACACTGAAGCTTTCTTT
-	TRBJ1-5	TRBV2	-	CASIRQAGQPQHF	TGTGCCAGCATTCGTCAGGCAGGGCAGCCCCAGCATTTT
-	TRBJ1-1	TRBV4-1	once	CASSLTANTEAFF	TGCGCCAGCAGCTTGACAGCCAACACTGAAGCTTTCTTT
-	TRBJ1-5	TRBV19	-	CASSLVGGAGQPQHF	TGTGCCAGTAGTCTTGTGGGCGGGGCGGGTCAGCCCCAGCATTTT
TRBD2	TRBJ2-7	TRBV4-1	-	CASSQGLAGGPAHEQYF	TGCGCCAGCAGCCAGGGACTAGCGGGAGGGCCGGCCCACGAGCAGTACTTC
TRBD2	TRBJ2-1	TRBV6-6	-	CASNFPGLPGNEQFF	TGTGCCAGCAATTTCCCGGGACTACCAGGCAATGAGCAGTTCTTC
-	TRBJ1-3	TRBV25-1	-	CASSATGSSGNTIYF	TGTGCCAGCAGTGCAACAGGGTCCTCTGGAAACACCATATATTTT
-	TRBJ1-5	TRBV28	-	CASSLDQPQHF	TGTGCCAGCAGCCTTGATCAGCCCCAGCATTTT
-	TRBJ2-6	TRBV18	-	CASSPEIYGANVLTF	TGTGCCAGCTCACCCGAGATCTACGGGGCCAACGTCCTGACTTTC
TRBD1	TRBJ1-2	TRBV29-1	-	CSVGDRSYGYTF	TGCAGCGTGGGGGACAGATCGTATGGCTACACCTTC
-	TRBJ1-1	TRBV20-1	-	CSASLVVEAFF	TGCAGTGCTAGTTTAGTGGTTGAAGCTTTCTTT
-	TRBJ2-1	TRBV7-3	-	CASSLYRGGSTEQFF	TGTGCCAGCAGCTTATATAGGGGTGGGTCGACTGAGCAGTTCTTC
TRBD2	TRBJ2-7	TRBV4-1	-	CASSQEGYGGTSYEQYF	TGCGCCAGCAGCCAAGAAGGATACGGGGGGACCTCCTACGAGCAGTACTTC
-	TRBJ1-2	TRBV6-1	-	CASSEPRQGIKTNYGYTF	TGTGCCAGCAGTGAGCCGCGGCAGGGGATTAAGACTAACTATGGCTACACCTTC
-	TRBJ1-1	TRBV11-2	-	CASKYRGTEAFF	TGTGCCAGCAAGTATAGGGGAACTGAAGCTTTCTTT
-	TRBJ1-2	TRBV30	-	CAWSSQGRFYGYTF	TGTGCCTGGAGTTCTCAGGGGCGGTTTTATGGCTACACCTTC